Listed here are 18 T cell receptor beta chains from one sample, sequenced in a study of blood T cells in healthy people across ages (dated by TCRdb to the mid-2010s). The library was produced with 5' RACE. The sample was run on an Illumina HiSeq 2500. A second PCR of about 7 to 12 cycles was run with a J-beta primer mix and a sample-barcoded 5' primer. TCRdb reprocessed the public reads (quality trimming at Q25 with fastp, clone calling with MiXCR) and kept in-frame beta chains. CDR3 protein sequences are deduplicated, and each keeps its most common genes and DNA. The sample table lists over 950,000 distinct CDR3 sequences, under 40% of them with a count of one. The ten largest make up roughly 13% of the sample. The specimen was blood. These receptors were obtained from a man aged 18 to 29 in good health.

The gene calls are TRBV20-1 and TRBJ2-2, with TRBD2 matching over 9 bases. Germline lookup yields CDR1 DFQATT and CDR2 SNEGSKA (reference sequence). V shed 6 bases, J shed 5 bases, and the junction held 7 bases outside the gene matches. This CDR3 has 14 amino acids. The CDR3 protein is CSAPGTSYTGELFF. Written as DNA, the CDR3 is TGCAGTGCGCCCGGGACTAGCTATACCGGGGAGCTGTTTTTT.

The rearrangement joins TRBV5-8 to TRBJ2-7; no firm D call. V was trimmed by 0 bases and J by 5 bases, leaving 12 bases between them. CDR1 and CDR2 from the germline V gene are SGHTS and YDEGEE. The CDR3 has 14 residues. The CDR3 DNA reads as TGTGCCAGCAGCTTGGGTCGGAGTACGAACGAGCAGTACTTC. Protein product: CASSLGRSTNEQYF.

V usage is TRBV25-1 and J usage is TRBJ2-5; 10 bases are shared with TRBD2. The J segment lost 3 bases and the V segment lost 2 bases, leaving 3 bases of the junction unmatched. The germline gives CDR1 MGHDK, CDR2 SYGVNS. The CDR3 sequence is 15 residues long. The CDR3 bases are TGTGCCAGCAGTGAAGCGAGCGGGGGGGAAGAGACCCAGTACTTC. Its translation is CASSEASGGEETQYF.

This clonotype appeared many times. The rearrangement links TRBV20-1 to TRBJ1-2, with D uncertain. Germline values: CDR1 DFQATT, CDR2 SNEGSKA (reference sequence). The CDR3 has 12 amino acids. V was clipped by 1 base and J by 2 bases, with 5 bases between them. CDR3 in amino acids: CSARGLNYGYTF. In nucleotides, the CDR3 is TGCAGTGCTAGAGGTCTGAACTATGGCTACACCTTC.

The sample holds a few counts of this clonotype. The chain joins TRBV14 to TRBJ1-2, with 7 bases lining up with TRBD1. Trimming took 5 bases from V and 9 from J; bases not matched to a gene: 9. Germline lookup yields CDR1 SGHDN and CDR2 FVKESK. The CDR3 is 13 amino acids. The CDR3 here is CASSSTPRGSYTF. The CDR3 coding sequence is TGTGCCAGCAGCTCAACTCCCAGGGGGAGCTACACCTTC.

The chain links TRBV14 to TRBJ2-5, with D hard to call. Germline V gene data show CDR1 as SGHDN and CDR2 as FVKESK. V lost 1 base and J lost 1, with 4 bases in between. The CDR3 is made up of 13 amino acids. CDR3 bases: TGTGCCAGCAGCCAAGTTTCCCAAGAGACCCAGTACTTC. Translating it yields CASSQVSQETQYF.

This rearrangement joins TRBV7-8 to TRBJ2-5; D might be TRBD1 (6 bases). The DNA end favors TRBJ2-7, so the J call may be wrong. The CDR3 runs 12 residues. Per the germline V gene, CDR1 is SGHVS and CDR2 is FQNEAQ. The CDR3 coding sequence is TGTGCCAGCACCGAGGACAGTAGCGAGCAGTACTTC. Protein sequence: CASTEDSSEQYF.

The J gene is TRBJ2-7, the V gene TRBV12-3 or TRBV12-4; 12 positions match TRBD1. V dropped 4 bases and J dropped 7; count of bases not matched to a gene: 8. The CDR3 covers 15 residues. The CDR3 here is CASSSGDRGPYEQYF. In nucleotides, the CDR3 is TGTGCCAGCAGTTCCGGGGACAGGGGGCCATATGAGCAGTACTTC.

V and J are TRBV25-1 and TRBJ2-3; the D gene is possibly TRBD2 (7 bases). V lost 2 bases to trimming and J lost 6 bases, with 18 bases between them. The CDR3 length is 16 residues. Germline CDR1 is MGHDK and CDR2 is SYGVNS. As DNA, the CDR3 is TGTGCCAGCAGTGAAGGGGGGGGCCGCAAGTCGGATACGCAGTATTTT. It yields the protein CASSEGGGRKSDTQYF.

The V and J genes are TRBV29-1 and TRBJ2-3, with TRBD1 identical over 8 bases. Germline assignment: CDR1 SQVTM and CDR2 ANQGSEA. The CDR3 contains 16 residues. Losses at the gene ends were 4 bases for V and 3 bases for J; bases not matched to a gene: 12. CDR3 nucleotide sequence: TGCAGCGTTGTAAAGTCTTCAGGGGGCAAAACAGATACGCAGTATTTT. This translates into CSVVKSSGGKTDTQYF.

This chain uses TRBV5-1 with TRBJ2-3, with D hard to call. V shed 3 bases and J shed 0 bases, with 14 bases lying between them. CDR1 and CDR2 (germline): SGHRS, YFSETQ. The CDR3 is 16 residues long. The CDR3 DNA reads TGCGCCAGCAGCTCCAAGATACAGCAAAGCACAGATACGCAGTATTTT. Its protein is CASSSKIQQSTDTQYF. The full variable domain, completed using reference TRBV5-1 and TRBJ2-3, is KAGVTQTPRYLIKTRGQQVTLSCSPISGHRSVSWYQQTPGQGLQFLFEYFSETQRNKGNFPGRFSGRQFSNSRSEMNVSTLELGDSALYLCASSSKIQQSTDTQYFGPGTRLTVL.

This chain connects TRBV27 to TRBJ2-2, with D possibly TRBD1 on 5 matching bases. V was clipped by 2 bases and J by 0 bases, with 10 bases between them. The CDR3 runs 16 residues. CDR1 MNHEY and CDR2 SMNVEV come from the germline V gene (reference sequence). The CDR3 loop reads CASSLRGRPNTGELFF. The CDR3 DNA reads as TGTGCCAGCAGTTTAAGGGGCAGGCCGAACACCGGGGAGCTGTTTTTT.

J is TRBJ2-5 and V is TRBV7-9, with 7 bases fitting TRBD2. J gave up 3 bases and V 3 bases, and 4 bases lay outside the gene matches. CDR1 is SEHNR and CDR2 is FQNEAQ in the germline V gene (reference sequence). This CDR3 is 14 amino acids long. The CDR3 region is CASSLTAGEETQYF. CDR3 DNA sequence: TGTGCCAGCAGCTTGACGGCGGGGGAAGAGACCCAGTACTTC.

This clonotype was found a few times. The genes are TRBV10-3 and TRBJ2-1; D is uncertain. The J call is uncertain, as TRBJ2-7 better fits the DNA end. Germline loops: CDR1 ENHRY, CDR2 SYGVKD. The CDR3 has 15 amino acids. CDR3 DNA sequence: TGTGCCATCAGTGATGGATTTAGCTCCTACAATGAGCAGTACTTC. Translating it yields CAISDGFSSYNEQYF.

This clonotype has more than one count but fewer than ten. The J gene is TRBJ1-4, the V gene TRBV20-1, with D unclear. CDR3 length: 13 residues. Deletions cut 5 bases from V and 7 bases from J, with 14 bases between. CDR1 and CDR2 from the germline V gene are DFQATT and SNEGSKA (reference sequence). The CDR3 loop reads CSAPGPAAEKLFF. For the CDR3, the DNA is TGCAGTGCTCCCGGGCCTGCAGCTGAAAAACTGTTTTTT.

A few counts support this clonotype. V and J are TRBV20-1 and TRBJ1-4, with TRBD1 as a possible D gene (6 bases). V was trimmed by 4 bases and J by 3 bases, leaving 15 bases between them. The CDR3 is 15 amino acids. Germline values: CDR1 DFQATT, CDR2 SNEGSKA (reference sequence). CDR3 sequence: CSATGGGRANEKLFF. In DNA, the CDR3 is TGCAGTGCTACCGGAGGGGGTCGAGCTAATGAAAAACTGTTTTTT.

The V call is TRBV20-1, the J call TRBJ1-2; D is undetermined. This CDR3 has 14 amino acids. The germline V gene encodes CDR1 DFQATT and CDR2 SNEGSKA (reference sequence). V lost 1 base to trimming and J lost 8 bases, with 17 bases between them. Written as DNA, the CDR3 is TGCAGTGCTAGAGCCCCCCTGACGGAGTGGGGCTACACCTTC. The encoded protein is CSARAPLTEWGYTF.

This clonotype has a handful of counts. The chain has TRBV9 and TRBJ1-1; a possible D gene is TRBD1 (5 bases). V lost 0 bases and J 4 bases, leaving 10 bases between the germline ends. Germline CDR1 is SGDLS and CDR2 is YYNGEE. The CDR3 spans 14 residues. For the CDR3, the DNA is TGTGCCAGCAGCGTAGGGGGGGAGGTCACTGAAGCTTTCTTT. This sequence encodes CASSVGGEVTEAFF.